This T cell receptor beta chain was sequenced in a study of cytomegalovirus exposure and HLA in healthy donors. The CDR3 totals 13 residues. The junction had 3 bases not matched to a gene; V was cut back by 6 bases and J by 3 bases. CDR1 is SGHRS and CDR2 is YFSETQ in the germline V gene. General study results and limits: V- and J-gene trimming in TCR beta was tied to a missense DCLRE1C variant by an analysis performed later. As a later analysis revealed, most CMV-associated TCR beta chains appeared HLA-restricted.

PCR involved 60 Vbeta and 13 Jbeta primers. In the study's own analysis: It was a later analysis that counted about 80 million unique TCR beta chains, of which about 10 million were shared. Libraries were prepared by immunoSEQ multiplex PCR; TCRdb keeps only in-frame clonotypes and omits some of them. Clone size and V and J calls were adopted from that table, with D and trimming inferred from the DNA. This table has 150,000 or so clones, roughly 82% appearing once. A word on this clone: Its target is not known.

The sequence was collected from a man aged 25-40 years in good health and CMV-seropositive. The chain combines TRBV5-1 with TRBJ2-1; 7 nucleotides align to TRBD1. Sequencing was carried out using PBMCs. This CDR3 reads CASTRDSYNEQFF. The CDR3 nucleotides are TGCGCCAGCACCCGGGACAGCTACAATGAGCAGTTCTTC.